This T cell receptor beta chain was recovered during a study of blood T cell repertoires in COVID-19. Study summary: T cells, B-cell-depleted T cells, or PBMCs provided the cDNA or gDNA that served as material.

This clone has a handful of counts. Trimming took off 2 bases at V and 4 bases at J, with 20 bases between the two ends. The CDR3 consists of 18 residues. Germline loops: CDR1 SNHLY, CDR2 FYNNEI. Method: immunoSEQ multiplex PCR; TCRdb's copy keeps in-frame clones and lacks some. The sample includes some 90,000 clones, 80% seen only once; the top ten take approximately 10%. Material for sequencing was peripheral blood. The sequence came from a woman aged 70 to 79 with acute or convalescent COVID-19. V gene TRBV2 combines with J gene TRBJ1-4, with D possibly being TRBD1 (5 bases). The CDR3 region is CASSERRVGRGINEKLFF. As DNA, the CDR3 is TGTGCCAGCAGTGAAAGGAGGGTCGGTCGGGGCATTAATGAAAAACTGTTTTTT.